The text below deals with one T cell receptor (beta chain). Its specificity is not known. The data derive from a study of T-cell memory formation after mild COVID-19. About the research overall: Largely, TCR clusters stayed within a single donor. General observations from the study: Still unconfirmed is whether the second-wave clones peaking on day 37 recognized SARS-CoV-2.

Losses at the gene ends were 3 bases for V and 5 bases for J; bases not matched to a gene: 6. CDR3 length: 16 amino acids. Germline CDR1 SGHNT, CDR2 YENEEA. 5'RACE primed at constant segments yielded TCR alpha and TCR beta cDNA libraries bearing sample barcodes and UMIs. One entry per CDR3 protein, called by TCRdb with MiXCR from the 5' RACE reads. The sample lists almost 550,000 distinct CDR3 sequences; roughly 22% were seen once. The source of this sequence is an adult woman who had mild COVID-19 (a few samples of this study predate the infection). Cell type and time point are not known. V is TRBV11-3 and J is TRBJ2-3; 12 positions match TRBD2. The sequencing sample was made of PBMCs or a T cell subset sorted from them (not recorded which). CDR3 sequence: CASSFRTSGTGDTQYF. The CDR3 DNA follows: TGTGCCAGCAGCTTCCGGACTAGCGGGACCGGAGATACGCAGTATTTT.